This T cell receptor (beta chain) was found in a study of T cell clones after liver transplantation. On the study more broadly: Timepoints were pre-transplant, pre-withdrawal, and after withdrawal was completed or failed.

Measured with immunoSEQ multiplex PCR; TCRdb has only the in-frame clones, and not every one. Of 95,000 to 110,000 clones in the sample, 82% were seen once. V lost 5 bases to trimming and J lost 0 bases; unmatched junction nucleotides: 3. Germline V lookup: CDR1 LNHDA, CDR2 SQIVND (reference sequence). The CDR3 is 15 amino acids. The chain recombines TRBV19 with TRBJ2-7, with TRBD2 matching over 11 bases. The specimen comprised CD4+ T cells from blood, sampled before liver transplant. The sequence was collected from a human donor who received a liver transplant. For the CDR3, the DNA is TGTGCCAGTAGTCCGGGACTAGCGGACTCCTACGAGCAGTACTTC. Protein product: CASSPGLADSYEQYF.